This T cell receptor (beta chain) was profiled in a study of blood T cell repertoires in COVID-19. The protocol was immunoSEQ multiplex PCR, while the TCRdb copy is restricted to in-frame clones and leaves out a portion. The table lists about 200,000 clones, 70% to 90% of them singletons. A single count supports this clone. The V end was cut by 3 bases, the J end by 1 base, with 6 bases between. The CDR3 has 13 residues. The clonotype comes from an elderly woman with acute or convalescent COVID-19. The material sequenced was peripheral blood. J is TRBJ1-1 and V is TRBV12-3 or TRBV12-4; D uncertain. The CDR3 sequence: CASSFRQNTEAFF. The CDR3 bases are TGTGCCAGCAGTTTCCGACAGAACACTGAAGCTTTCTTT.